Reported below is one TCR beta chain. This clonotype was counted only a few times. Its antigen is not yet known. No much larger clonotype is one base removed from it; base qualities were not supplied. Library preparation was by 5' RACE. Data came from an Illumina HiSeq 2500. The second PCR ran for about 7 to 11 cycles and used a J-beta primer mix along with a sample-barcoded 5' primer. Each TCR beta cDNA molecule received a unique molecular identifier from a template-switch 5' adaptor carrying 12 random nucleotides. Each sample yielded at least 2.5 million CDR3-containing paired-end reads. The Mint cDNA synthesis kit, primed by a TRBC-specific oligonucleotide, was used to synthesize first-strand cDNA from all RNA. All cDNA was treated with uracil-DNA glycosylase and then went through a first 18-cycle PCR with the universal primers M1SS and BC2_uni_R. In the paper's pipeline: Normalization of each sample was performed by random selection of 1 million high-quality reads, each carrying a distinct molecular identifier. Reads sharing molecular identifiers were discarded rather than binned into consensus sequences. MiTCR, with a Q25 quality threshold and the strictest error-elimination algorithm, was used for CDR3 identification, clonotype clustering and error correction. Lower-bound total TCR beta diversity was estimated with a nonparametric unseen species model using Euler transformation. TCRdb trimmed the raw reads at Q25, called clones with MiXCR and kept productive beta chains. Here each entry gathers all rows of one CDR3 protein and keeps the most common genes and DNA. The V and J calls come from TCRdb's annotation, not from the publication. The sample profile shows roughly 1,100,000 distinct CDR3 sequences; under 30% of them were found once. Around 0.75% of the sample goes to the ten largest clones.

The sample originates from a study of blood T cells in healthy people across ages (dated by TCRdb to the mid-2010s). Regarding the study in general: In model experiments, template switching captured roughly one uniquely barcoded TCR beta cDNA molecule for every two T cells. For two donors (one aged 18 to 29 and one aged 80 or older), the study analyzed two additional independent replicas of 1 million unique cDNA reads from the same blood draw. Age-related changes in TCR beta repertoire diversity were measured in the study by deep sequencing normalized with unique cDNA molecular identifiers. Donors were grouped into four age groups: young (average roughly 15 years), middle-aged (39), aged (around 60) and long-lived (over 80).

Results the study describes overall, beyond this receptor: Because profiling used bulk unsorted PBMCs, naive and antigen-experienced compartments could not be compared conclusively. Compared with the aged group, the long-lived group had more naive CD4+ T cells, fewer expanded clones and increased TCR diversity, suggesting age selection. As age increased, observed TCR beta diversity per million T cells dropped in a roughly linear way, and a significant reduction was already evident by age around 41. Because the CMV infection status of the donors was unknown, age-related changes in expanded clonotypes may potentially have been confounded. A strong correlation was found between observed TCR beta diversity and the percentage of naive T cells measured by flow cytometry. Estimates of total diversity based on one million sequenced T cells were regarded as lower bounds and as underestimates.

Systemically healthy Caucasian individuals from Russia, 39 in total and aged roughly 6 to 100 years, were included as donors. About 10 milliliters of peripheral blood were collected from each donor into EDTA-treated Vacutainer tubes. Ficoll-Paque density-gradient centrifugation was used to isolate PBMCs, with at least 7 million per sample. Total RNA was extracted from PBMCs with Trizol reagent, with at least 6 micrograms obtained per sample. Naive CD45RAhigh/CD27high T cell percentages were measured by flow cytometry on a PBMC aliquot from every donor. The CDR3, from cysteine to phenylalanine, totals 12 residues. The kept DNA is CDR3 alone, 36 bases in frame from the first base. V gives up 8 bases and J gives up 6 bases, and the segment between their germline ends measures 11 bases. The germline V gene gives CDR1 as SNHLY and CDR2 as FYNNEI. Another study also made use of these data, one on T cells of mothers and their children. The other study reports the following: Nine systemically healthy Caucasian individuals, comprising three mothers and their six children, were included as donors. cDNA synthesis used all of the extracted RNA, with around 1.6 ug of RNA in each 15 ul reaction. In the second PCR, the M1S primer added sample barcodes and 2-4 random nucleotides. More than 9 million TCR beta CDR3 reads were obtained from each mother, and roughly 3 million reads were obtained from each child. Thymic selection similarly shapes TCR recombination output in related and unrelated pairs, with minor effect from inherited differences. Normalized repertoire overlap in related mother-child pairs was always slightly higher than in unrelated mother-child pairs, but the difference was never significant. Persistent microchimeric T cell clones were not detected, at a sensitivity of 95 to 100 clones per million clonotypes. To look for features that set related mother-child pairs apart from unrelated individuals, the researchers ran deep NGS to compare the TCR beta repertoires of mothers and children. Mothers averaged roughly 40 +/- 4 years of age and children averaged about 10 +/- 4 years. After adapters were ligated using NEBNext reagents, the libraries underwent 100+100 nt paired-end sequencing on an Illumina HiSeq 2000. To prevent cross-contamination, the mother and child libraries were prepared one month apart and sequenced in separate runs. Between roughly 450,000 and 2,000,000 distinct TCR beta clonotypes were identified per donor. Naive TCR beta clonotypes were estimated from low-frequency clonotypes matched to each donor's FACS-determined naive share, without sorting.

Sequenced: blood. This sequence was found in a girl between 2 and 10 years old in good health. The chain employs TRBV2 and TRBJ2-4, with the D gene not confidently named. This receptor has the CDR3 CASVGSLNIQYF. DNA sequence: TGTGCCAGCGTGGGCAGTTTAAACATTCAGTACTTC. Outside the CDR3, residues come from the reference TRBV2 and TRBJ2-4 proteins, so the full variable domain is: EPEVTQTPSHQVTQMGQEVILRCVPISNHLYFYWYRQILGQKVEFLVSFYNNEISEKSEIFDDQFSVERPDGSNFTLKIRSTKLEDSAMYFCASVGSLNIQYFGAGTRLSVL.